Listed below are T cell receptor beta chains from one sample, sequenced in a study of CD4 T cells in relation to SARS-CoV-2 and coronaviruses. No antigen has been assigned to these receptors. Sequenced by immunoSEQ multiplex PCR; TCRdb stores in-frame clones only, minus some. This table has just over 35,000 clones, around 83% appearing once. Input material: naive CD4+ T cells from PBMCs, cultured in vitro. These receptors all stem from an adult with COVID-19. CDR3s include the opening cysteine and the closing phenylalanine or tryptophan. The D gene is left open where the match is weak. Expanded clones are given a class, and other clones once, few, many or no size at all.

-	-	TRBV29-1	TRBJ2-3	CSVPHPGLVDTQYF	TGCAGCGTTCCTCACCCGGGATTGGTAGATACGCAGTATTTT
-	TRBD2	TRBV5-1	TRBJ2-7	CASSLDGREGRYEQYF	TGCGCCAGCAGCTTGGATGGGCGGGAGGGCCGATACGAGCAGTACTTC
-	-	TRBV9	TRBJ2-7	CASSVGRTHSYEQYF	TGTGCCAGCAGCGTAGGTCGGACTCACTCCTACGAGCAGTACTTC
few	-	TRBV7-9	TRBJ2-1	CASSLVGRSYNEQFF	TGTGCCAGCAGCTTAGTCGGGAGATCCTACAATGAGCAGTTCTTC
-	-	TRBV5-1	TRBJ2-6	CASSLGPRASGANVLTF	TGCGCCAGCAGCTTGGGCCCCAGGGCCTCTGGGGCCAACGTCCTGACTTTC
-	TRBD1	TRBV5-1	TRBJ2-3	CASSLQGYHTDTQYF	TGCGCCAGCAGCTTACAGGGGTACCACACAGATACGCAGTATTTT
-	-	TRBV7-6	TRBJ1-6	CASSKAVVNSPLHF	TGTGCCAGCAGCAAAGCGGTGGTAAATTCACCCCTCCACTTT
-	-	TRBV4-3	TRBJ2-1	CASSQRGGEQFF	TGCGCCAGCAGCCAGAGGGGGGGGGAGCAGTTCTTC
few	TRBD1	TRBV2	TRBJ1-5	CASRDRVPNQPQHF	TGTGCCAGCAGAGACAGGGTCCCCAATCAGCCCCAGCATTTT
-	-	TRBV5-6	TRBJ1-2	CASSLGGNYGYTF	TGTGCCAGCAGCTTGGGAGGTAACTATGGCTACACCTTC
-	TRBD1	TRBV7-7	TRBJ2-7	CASSLGQGEGYEQYF	TGTGCCAGCAGCTTAGGGCAGGGGGAAGGCTACGAGCAGTACTTC
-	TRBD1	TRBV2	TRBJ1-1	CASSEVGQAGTEAFF	TGTGCCAGCAGTGAGGTAGGACAGGCTGGCACTGAAGCTTTCTTT
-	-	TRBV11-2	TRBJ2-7	CASSLIRDTSSYEQYF	TGTGCCAGCAGCTTAATACGGGACACCAGCTCCTACGAGCAGTACTTC
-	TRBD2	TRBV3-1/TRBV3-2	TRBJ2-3	CASSQAGAPDTQYF	TGTGCCAGCAGCCAGGCGGGAGCCCCAGATACGCAGTATTTT
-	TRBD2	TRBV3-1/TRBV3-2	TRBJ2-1	CASSQDTSGSYEQFF	TGTGCCAGCAGCCAAGACACTAGCGGGAGCTATGAGCAGTTCTTC
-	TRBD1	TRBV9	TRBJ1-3	CASSPRDRVFSGNTIYF	TGTGCCAGCAGCCCCCGGGACAGGGTTTTCTCTGGAAACACCATATATTTT
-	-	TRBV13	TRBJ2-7	CASSSRGLTLADYEQYF	TGTGCCAGCAGCTCCAGGGGTTTAACGCTAGCGGATTACGAGCAGTACTTC
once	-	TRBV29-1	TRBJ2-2	CSVFGRDAGELFF	TGCAGCGTTTTTGGCAGGGACGCCGGGGAGCTGTTTTTT
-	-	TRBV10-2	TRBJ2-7	CASSELGTAGGVYEQYF	TGCGCCAGCAGTGAACTGGGGACAGCCGGAGGGGTATACGAGCAGTACTTC
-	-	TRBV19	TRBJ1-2	CASSIATVNGYTF	TGTGCCAGTAGTATAGCAACAGTTAATGGCTACACCTTC
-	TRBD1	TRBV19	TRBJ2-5	CASSIRDREETQYF	TGTGCCAGTAGTATCCGGGACAGGGAAGAGACCCAGTACTTC
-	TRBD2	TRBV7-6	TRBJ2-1	CASSWGTSGRGYNEQFF	TGTGCCAGCAGCTGGGGGACTAGCGGGAGGGGCTACAATGAGCAGTTCTTC
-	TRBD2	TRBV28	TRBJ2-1	CASRRAGVNSYNEQFF	TGTGCCAGCAGACGAGCGGGAGTCAACTCCTACAATGAGCAGTTCTTC
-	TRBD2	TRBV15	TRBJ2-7	CATSRSGTRSNEQYF	TGTGCCACCAGCAGATCCGGGACTAGATCTAACGAGCAGTACTTC
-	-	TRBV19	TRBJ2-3	CASSINPGSDTQYF	TGTGCCAGTAGTATAAATCCTGGCTCAGATACGCAGTATTTT
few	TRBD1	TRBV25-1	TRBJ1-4	CASSGKGQVEKLFF	TGTGCCAGCAGTGGGAAAGGACAGGTCGAAAAACTGTTTTTT